This TCR beta chain was sequenced for a study of cytomegalovirus exposure and HLA in healthy donors. The PCR used 60 Vbeta and 13 Jbeta primers. The table came from immunoSEQ multiplex PCR; TCRdb's copy has only in-frame clones and leaves some out. The repertoire has under 150,000 clones, around 82% of them found once; the top ten carry approximately 5.6%. The sequencing input was PBMCs. This receptor was obtained from a woman between 40 and 50 years old in good health and CMV-seropositive.

The CDR3 nucleotides read TGCGCCAGCAGCTGGACAGGGGTCATTGAAGCTTTCTTT. It yields the protein CASSWTGVIEAFF. The rearrangement links TRBV5-1 to TRBJ1-1; 9 bases are a match to TRBD1. Germline CDR1 is SGHRS and CDR2 is YFSETQ. CDR3 size: 13 residues. V was clipped by 3 bases and J by 7 bases; unmatched bases: 4.